This TCR beta chain was identified in a study of blood T cell repertoires in COVID-19. Study background: T cells, B-cell-depleted T cells, or PBMCs supplied cDNA or gDNA.

This CDR3 comprises 15 residues. The V gene's germline CDR1 is SGDLS and CDR2 YYNGEE. J lost 7 bases, V lost 3 bases, and 11 bases had no gene match. Clones were read by immunoSEQ multiplex PCR, and TCRdb kept only the in-frame ones, dropping some. The sample lists roughly 220,000 clones, around 83% occurring once. The chain combines TRBV9 with TRBJ2-5, with 8 bases that match TRBD1. The sequenced sample was peripheral blood. This TCR came from a woman aged 45 to 65 with COVID-19, enrolled during active disease. CDR3 residues: CASSGPDREGVTQYF. The CDR3 DNA reads TGTGCCAGCAGCGGCCCGGACAGGGAAGGGGTGACCCAGTACTTC.